The present T cell receptor beta chain was sequenced within a study of shared clonotypes between healthy human individuals. Overall study context: Donors, aged 18 to 49, were a couple of women and a few men. General observations from the study: Naive subsets tended to show greater estimated richness than memory subsets.

It was CD45RO-negative cells, positively selected for CCR7, that made up naive CD8 cells, with terminally differentiated effector memory CD45RA+ cells excluded. An assay was performed, and its level was deep. Using immunoSEQ multiplex PCR, the repertoire was profiled, and TCRdb retains in-frame clones only, with some absent. The sample shows 2 million or so clones, approximately 95% of them seen only once. On this clone itself: The antigen remains unidentified.

The J segment lost 1 base and the V segment lost 4 bases, leaving 4 bases of the junction unmatched. The CDR3 has 15 amino acids. Germline CDR1 is SEHNR and CDR2 is FQNEAQ (reference sequence). Specimen: naive CD8+ T cells sorted from blood. The V and J genes are TRBV7-9 and TRBJ1-1, with 9 positions matching TRBD1. The receptor comes from a man aged 18-30 years in good health. The CDR3 spells CASSSGTGPNTEAFF. The CDR3 bases are TGTGCCAGCAGCTCCGGGACAGGGCCGAACACTGAAGCTTTCTTT.